This T cell receptor beta chain is from a study of shared clonotypes between healthy human individuals. Background on the study: A donor's plate count was three for CD4 naive and three for CD4 memory; CD8 naive had two and CD8 memory one. Study-wide findings and caveats: Only blood underwent sampling, and tissue repertoires likely differ. Approximately 5% was the fraction of naive CD4 clonotypes found shared across several donors.

Naive CD8 cells, CD45RO-negative and positively selected for CCR7, excluded terminally differentiated effector memory CD45RA+ cells. Notes on this clone: Its antigen is unknown.

Generated by immunoSEQ multiplex PCR, the TCRdb table keeps only in-frame clones and is missing some. The sample shows around 2.1 million clones, roughly 91% of them seen only once. The CDR3 sequence is 14 residues long. Germline V gene data show CDR1 as SNHLY and CDR2 as FYNNEI. V lost 8 bases and J lost 0, with 11 bases in between. Sequencing input: naive CD8+ T cells from PBMCs. This receptor was identified in a man aged 18 to 30 in good health. Some clones in this sample may be carry-over from other donors' samples. This rearrangement joins TRBV2 to TRBJ2-1; D is perhaps TRBD2 (6 bases). CDR3 sequence: CASQEDYSYNEQFF. Here the CDR3 DNA reads TGTGCCAGCCAGGAGGACTACTCCTACAATGAGCAGTTCTTC.